This T cell receptor beta chain was obtained from a study of blood T cell repertoires in COVID-19. In the study overall: COVID-19 samples collected from the United States, Italy and Spain covered acute and convalescent phases. The cDNA or gDNA used as material had been derived from T cells, B-cell-depleted T cells, or PBMCs.

Some clones are missing from TCRdb's copy, which holds only in-frame ones; the method was immunoSEQ multiplex PCR. The sample includes roughly 230,000 clones, over 80% of them seen just once. This clone was seen once. V lost 2 bases and J lost 1, with 8 bases in between. The length of the CDR3 is 14 residues. Germline CDR1 SGHTA, CDR2 FQGNSA. The receptor was isolated from a man aged 40-49 years with acute or convalescent COVID-19. The rearrangement joins TRBV7-2 to TRBJ1-1; D call uncertain. The sequenced sample consisted of peripheral blood. CDR3 sequence (DNA): TGTGCCAGCAGCTTAAGGAGATGGAACACTGAAGCTTTCTTT. It specifies CASSLRRWNTEAFF.